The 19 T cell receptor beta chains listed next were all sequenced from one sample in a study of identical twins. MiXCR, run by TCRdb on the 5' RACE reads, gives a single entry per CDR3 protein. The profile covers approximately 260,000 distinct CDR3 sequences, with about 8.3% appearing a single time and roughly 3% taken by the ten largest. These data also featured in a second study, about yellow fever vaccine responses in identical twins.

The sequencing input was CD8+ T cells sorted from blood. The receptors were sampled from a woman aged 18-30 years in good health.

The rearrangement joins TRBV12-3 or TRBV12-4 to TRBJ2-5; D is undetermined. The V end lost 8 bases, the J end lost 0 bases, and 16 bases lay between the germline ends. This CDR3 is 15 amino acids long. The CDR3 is CASGRWTQHQETQYF. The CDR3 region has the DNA TGTGCCAGCGGTCGATGGACCCAGCACCAAGAGACCCAGTACTTC.

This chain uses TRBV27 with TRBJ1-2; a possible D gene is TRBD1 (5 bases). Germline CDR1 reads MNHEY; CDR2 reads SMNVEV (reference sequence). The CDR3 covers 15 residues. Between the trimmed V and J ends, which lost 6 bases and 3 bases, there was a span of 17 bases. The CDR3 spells CASSSRGVGDYGYTF. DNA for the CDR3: TGTGCCAGCAGCTCCCGGGGGGTAGGGGACTATGGCTACACCTTC.

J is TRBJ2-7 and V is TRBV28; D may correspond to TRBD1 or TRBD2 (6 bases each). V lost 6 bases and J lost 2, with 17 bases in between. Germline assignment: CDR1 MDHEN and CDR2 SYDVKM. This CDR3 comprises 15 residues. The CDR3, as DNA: TGTGCCAGCAGGGGGGCCGGGGGCAGCCCCTACGAGCAGTACTTC. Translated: CASRGAGGSPYEQYF.

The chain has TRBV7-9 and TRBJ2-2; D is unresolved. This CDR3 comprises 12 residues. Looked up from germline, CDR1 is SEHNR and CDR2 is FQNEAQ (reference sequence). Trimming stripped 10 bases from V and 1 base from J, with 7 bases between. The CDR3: CATLLNTGELFF. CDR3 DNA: TGTGCCACGCTATTGAACACCGGGGAGCTGTTTTTT.

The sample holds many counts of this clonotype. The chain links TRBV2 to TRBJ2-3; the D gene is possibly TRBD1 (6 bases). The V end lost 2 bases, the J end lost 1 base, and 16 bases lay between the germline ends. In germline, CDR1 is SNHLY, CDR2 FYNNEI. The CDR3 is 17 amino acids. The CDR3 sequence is CASSELPGQRRTDTQYF. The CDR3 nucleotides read TGTGCCAGCAGTGAACTCCCGGGACAACGTCGCACAGATACGCAGTATTTT.

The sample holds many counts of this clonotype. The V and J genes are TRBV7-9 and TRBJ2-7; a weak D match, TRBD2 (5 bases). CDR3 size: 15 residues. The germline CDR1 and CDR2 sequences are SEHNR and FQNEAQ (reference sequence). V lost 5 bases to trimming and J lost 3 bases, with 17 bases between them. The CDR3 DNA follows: TGTGCCAGCAGCCCCCCGGGAAGTACCCACTACGAGCAGTACTTC. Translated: CASSPPGSTHYEQYF. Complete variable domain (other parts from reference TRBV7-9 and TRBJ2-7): DTGVSQNPRHKITKRGQNVTFRCDPISEHNRLYWYRQTLGQGPEFLTYFQNEAQLEKSRLLSDRFSAERPKGSFSTLEIQRTEQGDSAMYLCASSPPGSTHYEQYFGPGTRLTVT.

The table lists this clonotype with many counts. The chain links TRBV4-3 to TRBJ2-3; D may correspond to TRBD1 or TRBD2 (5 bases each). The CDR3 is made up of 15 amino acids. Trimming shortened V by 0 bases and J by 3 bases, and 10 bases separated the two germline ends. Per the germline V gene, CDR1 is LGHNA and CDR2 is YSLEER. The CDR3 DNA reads TGCGCCAGCAGCCAAGATGGGACGGCAACAGATACGCAGTATTTT. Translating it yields CASSQDGTATDTQYF.

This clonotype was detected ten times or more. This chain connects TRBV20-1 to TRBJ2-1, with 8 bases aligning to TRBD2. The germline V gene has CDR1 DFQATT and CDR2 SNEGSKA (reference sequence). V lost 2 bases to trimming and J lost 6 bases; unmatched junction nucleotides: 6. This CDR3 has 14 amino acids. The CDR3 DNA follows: TGCAGTGCTAGATCCGGGGGGGGCCTCAATGAGCAGTTCTTC. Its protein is CSARSGGGLNEQFF.

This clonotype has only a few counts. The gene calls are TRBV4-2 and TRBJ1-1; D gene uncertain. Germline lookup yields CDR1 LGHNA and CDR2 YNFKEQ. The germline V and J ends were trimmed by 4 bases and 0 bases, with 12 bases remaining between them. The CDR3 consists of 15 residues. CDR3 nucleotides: TGTGCCAGCAGCCCGCCGGTGGGAGTGAACACTGAAGCTTTCTTT. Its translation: CASSPPVGVNTEAFF.

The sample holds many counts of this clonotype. The CDR3 protein is CASSSPEGLGNTIYF. CDR3 sequence (DNA): TGTGCCAGCAGTTCACCGGAAGGGTTAGGAAACACCATATATTTT. V gene TRBV12-3 or TRBV12-4 combines with J gene TRBJ1-3, with D unclear. Trimming pared 4 bases from V and 4 bases from J, leaving 14 bases between. This CDR3 has 15 amino acids.

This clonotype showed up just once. The CDR3 protein is CASSLFPGAGLETQYF. CDR3 nucleotide sequence: TGTGCCAGCAGTTTATTTCCGGGAGCAGGCTTAGAGACCCAGTACTTC. V gene TRBV27 combines with J gene TRBJ2-5, with a tentative D call TRBD2 (6 bases). The V gene lost 1 base and the J gene lost 4 bases, with 16 bases spanning the gap. Germline CDR1 MNHEY, CDR2 SMNVEV (reference sequence). This CDR3 region has 16 residues.

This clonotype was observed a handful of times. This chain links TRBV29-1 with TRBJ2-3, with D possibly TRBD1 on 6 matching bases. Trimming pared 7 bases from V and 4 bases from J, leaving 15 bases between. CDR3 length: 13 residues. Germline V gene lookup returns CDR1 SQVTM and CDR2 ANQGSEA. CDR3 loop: CSAEDRESDTQYF. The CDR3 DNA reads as TGCAGCGCCGAGGACAGAGAATCAGATACGCAGTATTTT.

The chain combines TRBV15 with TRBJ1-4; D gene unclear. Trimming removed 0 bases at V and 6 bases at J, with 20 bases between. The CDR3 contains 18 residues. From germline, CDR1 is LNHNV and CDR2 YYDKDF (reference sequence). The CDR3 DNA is TGTGCCACCAGCAGAGATGGATCCGGATCTTTCGGCGATGAAAAACTGTTTTTT. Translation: CATSRDGSGSFGDEKLFF.

The CDR3 DNA reads TGTGCCAGCTACGGGACGGACTCCTACGAGCAGTACTTC. Its translation: CASYGTDSYEQYF. The chain joins TRBV25-1 to TRBJ2-7, with D possibly being TRBD1 or TRBD2 (5 bases each). V lost 8 bases and J lost 0, with 11 bases in between. Germline CDR1 and CDR2: MGHDK and SYGVNS. The CDR3 sequence is 13 residues long.

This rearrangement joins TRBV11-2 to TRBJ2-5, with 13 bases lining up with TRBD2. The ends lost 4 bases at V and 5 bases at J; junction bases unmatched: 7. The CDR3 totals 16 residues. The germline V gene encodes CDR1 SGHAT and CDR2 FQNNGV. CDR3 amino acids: CASSSWTSGSSETQYF. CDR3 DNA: TGTGCCAGCAGCTCCTGGACTAGCGGGAGTTCGGAGACCCAGTACTTC. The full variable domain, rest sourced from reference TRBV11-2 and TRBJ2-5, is EAGVAQSPRYKIIEKRQSVAFWCNPISGHATLYWYQQILGQGPKLLIQFQNNGVVDDSQLPKDRFSAERLKGVDSTLKIQPAKLEDSAVYLCASSSWTSGSSETQYFGPGTRLLVL.

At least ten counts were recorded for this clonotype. This CDR3 is CASSLGPGPSYEQYF. The CDR3 DNA reads TGTGCCAGCAGCCTAGGTCCGGGGCCTTCCTACGAGCAGTACTTC. The chain has TRBV12-3 or TRBV12-4 and TRBJ2-7; TRBD1 or TRBD2 may be the D gene (5 bases each). The CDR3 covers 15 residues. Trimming cost V 6 bases and J 1 base, with 16 bases left between them.

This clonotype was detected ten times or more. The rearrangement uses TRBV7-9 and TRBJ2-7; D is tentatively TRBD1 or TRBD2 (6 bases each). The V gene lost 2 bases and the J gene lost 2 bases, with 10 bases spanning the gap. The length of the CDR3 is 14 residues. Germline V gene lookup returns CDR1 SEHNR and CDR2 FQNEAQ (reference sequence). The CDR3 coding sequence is TGTGCCAGCAGCTTACCCGGGGGCGCCTACGAGCAGTACTTC. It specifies CASSLPGGAYEQYF.

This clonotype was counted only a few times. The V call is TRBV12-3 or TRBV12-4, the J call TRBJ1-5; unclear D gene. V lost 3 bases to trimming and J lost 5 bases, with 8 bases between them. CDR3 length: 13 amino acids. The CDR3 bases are TGTGCCAGCAGTTTCGAGGGTGATCAGCCCCAGCATTTT. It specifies CASSFEGDQPQHF.

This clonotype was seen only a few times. In DNA form, the CDR3 reads TGTGCCAGCGTACCCACTAGCGGGGAATTCACAGATACGCAGTATTTT. Protein sequence: CASVPTSGEFTDTQYF. The rearrangement uses TRBV7-9 and TRBJ2-3; 10 bases are a match to TRBD2. J lost 2 bases, V lost 8 bases, and 10 bases had no gene match. Germline loops: CDR1 SEHNR, CDR2 FQNEAQ (reference sequence). This CDR3 contains 16 residues.